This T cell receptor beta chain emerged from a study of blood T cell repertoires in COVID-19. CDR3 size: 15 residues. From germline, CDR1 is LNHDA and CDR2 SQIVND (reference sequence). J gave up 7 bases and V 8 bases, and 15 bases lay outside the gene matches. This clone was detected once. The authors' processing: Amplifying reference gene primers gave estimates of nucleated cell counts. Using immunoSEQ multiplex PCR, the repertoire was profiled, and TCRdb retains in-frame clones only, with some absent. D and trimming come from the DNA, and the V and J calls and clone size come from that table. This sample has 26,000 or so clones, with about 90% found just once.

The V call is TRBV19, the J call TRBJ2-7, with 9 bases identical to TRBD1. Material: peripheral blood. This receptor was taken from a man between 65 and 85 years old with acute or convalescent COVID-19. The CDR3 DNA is TGTGCCAGTTGTACGCGACAGGGGGGGTCCAGGGAGCAGTACTTC. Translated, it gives CASCTRQGGSREQYF.